These 21 T cell receptor beta chains came from one sample sequenced in a study of blood T cell repertoires in COVID-19. Here immunoSEQ multiplex PCR was the method, and the copy in TCRdb shows in-frame clones only, minus some. The sample lists about 210,000 clones; approximately 91% were seen once. Specimen: peripheral blood. All receptors derive from a man aged 35-49 years with acute or convalescent COVID-19.

The chain combines TRBV7-9 with TRBJ2-7, with TRBD2 matching over 8 bases. After removal of 6 bases from V and 3 bases from J, the junction contained 4 bases not matched to a gene. This CDR3 spans 13 amino acids. Germline CDR1 is SEHNR and CDR2 is FQNEAQ (reference sequence). CDR3 sequence (DNA): TGTGCCAGCAGTCCTACTAGCGGCTACGAGCAGTACTTC. Its protein product is CASSPTSGYEQYF.

A single count supports this clone. The chain couples TRBV5-1 to TRBJ2-1; TRBD2 is a possible D gene (6 bases). The CDR3 contains 12 residues. Germline CDR1 SGHRS, CDR2 YFSETQ. Trimming left V 1 base short and J 12 bases short, with 11 bases between. CDR3 sequence (DNA): TGCGCCAGCAGCTTGACTAGCACAGGGCAGTTCTTC. Protein product: CASSLTSTGQFF.

With respect to this clone: One junction end does not reproduce the germline sequence, and a read error may be involved. The chain carries TRBV3-1 (or the pseudogene TRBV3-2) and TRBJ1-2; a weak D match, TRBD1 (5 bases). The germline gives CDR1 LGHDT, CDR2 YNNKEL (reference sequence). The CDR3 is made up of 12 amino acids. The CDR3 DNA follows: TGTGCCAGCAGCCCTGGGGAGGGGCCCAATGCCTTC. The encoded protein is CASSPGEGPNAF.

The rearrangement links TRBV19 to TRBJ1-1; D may be TRBD1 (6 bases). V was clipped by 1 base and J by 3 bases, with 12 bases between them. The CDR3 loop spans 15 amino acids. Germline-derived CDR1 and CDR2 are LNHDA and SQIVND (reference sequence). The CDR3 sequence: CASSIGGGADTEAFF. Here the CDR3 DNA reads TGTGCCAGTAGTATAGGAGGGGGGGCGGACACTGAAGCTTTCTTT.

The V gene is TRBV20-1, the J gene TRBJ2-6, with a possible D match to TRBD2 (5 bases). The CDR3 loop spans 15 amino acids. V was trimmed by 3 bases and J by 1 base, leaving 10 bases between them. Germline V gene sequence: CDR1 DFQATT, CDR2 SNEGSKA (reference sequence). This CDR3 is CSASSGGSGANVLTF. CDR3 DNA sequence: TGCAGTGCTAGTAGTGGAGGTTCTGGGGCCAACGTCCTGACTTTC.

This clone was seen just once. V and J are TRBV9 and TRBJ2-7, with 12 bases lining up with TRBD2. V dropped 0 bases and J dropped 10; count of bases not matched to a gene: 5. CDR1 and CDR2 (germline): SGDLS, YYNGEE. The CDR3 has 14 amino acids. CDR3 amino acids: CASSVDLAGGPQYF. In nucleotides, the CDR3 is TGTGCCAGCAGCGTAGATCTAGCGGGAGGGCCTCAGTACTTC.

The rearrangement joins TRBV29-1 to TRBJ2-5; perhaps TRBD2 as D (6 bases). With 4 bases removed from V and 4 bases from J, the gap between germline ends came to 7 bases. Germline loops: CDR1 SQVTM, CDR2 ANQGSEA. The CDR3 contains 11 residues. CDR3 bases: TGCAGCGTTGTGGGACTAGAGACCCAGTACTTC. The encoded protein is CSVVGLETQYF.

The gene calls are TRBV7-2 and TRBJ2-2; D is undetermined. Germline V gene sequence: CDR1 SGHTA, CDR2 FQGNSA. The CDR3 has 12 residues. V was trimmed by 4 bases and J by 5 bases, leaving 5 bases between them. The CDR3 sequence is CASSSRTGELFF. The DNA for the CDR3 is TGTGCCAGCAGCTCCCGGACCGGGGAGCTGTTTTTT.

The rearrangement uses TRBV2 and TRBJ1-1; no clear D. The germline V gene has CDR1 SNHLY and CDR2 FYNNEI. This CDR3 spans 13 amino acids. The V end was cut by 7 bases, the J end by 2 bases, with 11 bases between. CDR3 amino acids: CASIPGSNTEAFF. The CDR3 coding sequence is TGTGCCAGCATCCCGGGGAGCAACACTGAAGCTTTCTTT.

This clone was observed a single time. V gene TRBV7-9 combines with J gene TRBJ2-3; 8 bases align to TRBD2. Trimming removed 4 bases from V and 4 bases from J; junction bases left unmatched: 10. Germline V gives CDR1 SEHNR, CDR2 FQNEAQ (reference sequence). The CDR3 runs to 16 residues. The CDR3 loop reads CASSSPGLGAADTQYF. CDR3 nucleotides: TGTGCCAGCAGCTCGCCGGGACTAGGGGCCGCAGATACGCAGTATTTT.

This sequence joins TRBV11-2 and TRBJ2-2, with TRBD2 matching 10 bases. The germline gives CDR1 SGHAT, CDR2 FQNNGV. CDR3 length: 16 amino acids. The junction had 7 bases not matched to a gene; V was cut back by 4 bases and J by 5 bases. CDR3 residues: CASSSIPGLATGELFF. DNA for the CDR3: TGTGCCAGCAGCTCCATCCCGGGACTAGCGACCGGGGAGCTGTTTTTT.

J is TRBJ1-1 and V is TRBV6-5, with D possibly TRBD1 on 6 matching bases. From germline, CDR1 is MNHEY and CDR2 SVGAGI. The CDR3 runs to 13 residues. V was trimmed by 8 bases and J by 2 bases, leaving 12 bases between them. CDR3 sequence reads: CASGDTGNTEAFF. The CDR3 nucleotides are TGTGCCAGCGGGGACACGGGAAACACTGAAGCTTTCTTT.

This rearrangement joins TRBV6-5 to TRBJ1-2; 8 bases are a match to TRBD1. Unmatched junction bases numbered 8, after V lost 11 bases and J lost 3 bases. The CDR3 extends over 13 amino acids. Germline V gene lookup returns CDR1 MNHEY and CDR2 SVGAGI. Here the CDR3 DNA reads TGTGCCGGGCGGACAGGGATCGACTATGGCTACACCTTC. Its translation: CAGRTGIDYGYTF.

The chain links TRBV5-1 to TRBJ2-5, with D maybe TRBD1 (6 bases). CDR3 length: 14 residues. In germline, CDR1 is SGHRS, CDR2 YFSETQ. V lost 3 bases, J lost 2 bases, and 11 bases lay in between. CDR3 region: CASSWKRGQETQYF. Written as DNA, the CDR3 is TGCGCCAGCAGCTGGAAGAGGGGGCAAGAGACCCAGTACTTC.

The chain joins TRBV6-1 to TRBJ1-2; D possibly corresponds to TRBD1 (5 bases). Per the germline V gene, CDR1 is MNHNS and CDR2 is SASEGT. Trimming stripped 6 bases from V and 8 bases from J, with 16 bases between. This CDR3 has 13 amino acids. This CDR3 is CASRTAGQGGYTF. CDR3 DNA sequence: TGTGCCAGCAGGACCGCAGGGCAGGGAGGCTACACCTTC.

The J gene is TRBJ2-6, the V gene TRBV6-1; TRBD1 is a possible D gene (5 bases). Germline V lookup: CDR1 MNHNS, CDR2 SASEGT. V was clipped by 2 bases and J by 0 bases, with 11 bases between them. This CDR3 has 17 amino acids. CDR3 nucleotides: TGTGCCAGCAGTGAAAGGTGGGGCAGCTCTGGGGCCAACGTCCTGACTTTC. This encodes CASSERWGSSGANVLTF.

Notes on this clone: The same CDR3 can be traced to other DNA sequences in this sample. This CDR3 reads CASSSQGAVETQYF. The CDR3 DNA reads TGTGCCAGCAGCTCCCAGGGGGCGGTGGAGACCCAGTACTTC. V is TRBV11-2 and J is TRBJ2-5; 8 bases line up with TRBD1. The V segment lost 4 bases and the J segment 5 bases; nucleotides outside the gene matches: 6. The CDR3 is 14 residues long. Germline values: CDR1 SGHAT, CDR2 FQNNGV.

In this sample, this clone turned up once. The V gene is TRBV6-5, the J gene TRBJ1-6, with TRBD1 matching over 7 bases. Per germline, CDR1 MNHEY and CDR2 SVGAGI. This CDR3 has 14 amino acids. The trim removed 10 bases at V and 9 bases at J, leaving 12 bases unmatched. CDR3 loop: CATGLETGSSPLHF. The CDR3 region has the DNA TGTGCCACGGGTTTGGAGACAGGGAGTTCACCCCTCCACTTT.

The V and J genes are TRBV15 and TRBJ2-7; 9 nucleotides match TRBD1. Germline assignment: CDR1 LNHNV and CDR2 YYDKDF (reference sequence). CDR3 size: 16 residues. Trimming cost V 0 bases and J 4 bases; bases outside gene matches: 7. CDR3 amino acids: CATSRDRGTGRYEQYF. CDR3 sequence (DNA): TGTGCCACCAGCAGAGATCGAGGGACAGGGAGGTACGAGCAGTACTTC.

The chain couples TRBV19 to TRBJ1-1, with 7 bases lining up with TRBD1. V dropped 0 bases and J dropped 7; count of bases not matched to a gene: 8. CDR3 length equals 15 residues. Looked up from germline, CDR1 is LNHDA and CDR2 is SQIVND (reference sequence). DNA of the CDR3: TGTGCCAGTAGTATAGATACGACAGGGCCCGGTGAAGCTTTCTTT. Its protein product is CASSIDTTGPGEAFF.

This clone was observed at least ten times. The V call is TRBV30, the J call TRBJ1-1, with 10 bases matching TRBD1. The CDR3 runs 15 residues. Trimming cost V 2 bases and J 5 bases; bases outside gene matches: 8. Germline V lookup: CDR1 GTSNPN, CDR2 SVGIG (reference sequence). This CDR3 is CAWSRQGARGTEAFF. CDR3 nucleotide sequence: TGTGCCTGGAGTAGACAGGGGGCGAGGGGTACTGAAGCTTTCTTT.